These T cell receptor beta chains were read from a single sample in a study of CD8+CD57+ T cells in acquired aplastic anemia. TCRdb reanalysed the reads using MiXCR and keeps one entry per CDR3 protein. The sample consists of 400,000 to 600,000 distinct CDR3 sequences, roughly 34% of them appearing once. Sequenced sample: sorted CD4+, CD8+, or CD8+CD57+ T cells (not recorded which) from PBMCs. The receptors originated from a human donor with aplastic anemia. The CDR3 runs from the conserved cysteine through the conserved F or W. A D gene is named only where the DNA matches it firmly. Expanded clones are given a class, and other clones once, few, many or no size at all.

cdr3_length | d_call | j_call | clone_size | v_call | cdr3_aa | cdr3_nt
12 | . | TRBJ2-7 | few | TRBV2 | CASSGTTYEQYF | TGTGCCAGCAGTGGGACTACCTACGAGCAGTACTTC
16 | . | TRBJ1-6 | . | TRBV6-1 | CASSQHTRRWNSPLHF | TGTGCCAGCAGTCAGCACACTCGAAGGTGGAATTCACCCCTCCACTTT
14 | . | TRBJ2-1 | . | TRBV7-6 | CASSSTIARNEQFF | TGTGCCAGCAGTTCAACCATAGCTAGGAATGAGCAGTTCTTC
16 | . | TRBJ2-6 | many | TRBV7-2 | CASSLVGGGGANVLTF | TGTGCCAGCAGCTTAGTCGGGGGAGGTGGGGCCAACGTCCTGACTTTC
15 | . | TRBJ1-2 | many | TRBV9 | CASSVTSTSNYGYTF | TGTGCCAGCAGCGTAACGAGTACCTCTAACTATGGCTACACCTTC
13 | TRBD1 | TRBJ1-5 | many | TRBV20-1 | CSANDRVWQPQHF | TGCAGTGCAAACGACAGGGTTTGGCAGCCCCAGCATTTT
13 | . | TRBJ2-7 | many | TRBV14 | CASSPKGMGEQYF | TGTGCCAGCAGCCCGAAGGGAATGGGGGAGCAGTACTTC
14 | TRBD1 | TRBJ2-7 | . | TRBV3-1 | CASSQAGTDYEQYF | TGTGCCAGCAGCCAAGCCGGGACAGACTACGAGCAGTACTTC
15 | TRBD1 | TRBJ1-5 | many | TRBV2 | CASTAGGVGNQPQHF | TGTGCCAGCACCGCAGGGGGAGTGGGCAATCAGCCCCAGCATTTT
18 | . | TRBJ2-6 | . | TRBV10-3 | CASSTDIPRSTGANVLTF | TGTGCCAGCAGTACCGACATTCCTAGGTCTACTGGGGCCAACGTCCTGACTTTC